Below, 22 T cell receptor beta chains from the same sample are listed, as sequenced in a study of T cell responses to AZD1222 COVID-19 vaccine. Clones were sequenced by immunoSEQ multiplex PCR, and TCRdb holds only the in-frame ones, with some missing. This table has about 98,000 clones, roughly 88% appearing once. Sequenced here: peripheral blood, sampled on day 0 of AZD1222 vaccination. The receptors derive from an adult in good health.

The chain carries TRBV13 and TRBJ2-7; 9 nucleotides match TRBD1. The CDR3 runs 14 residues. The junction had 4 bases not matched to a gene; V was cut back by 3 bases and J by 4 bases. CDR1 is PRHDT and CDR2 is FYEKMQ in the germline V gene (reference sequence). This CDR3 is CASSLPGQGYEQYF. For the CDR3, the DNA is TGTGCCAGCAGCTTGCCGGGACAGGGTTACGAGCAGTACTTC.

A remark on this clone: One junction end disagrees with the germline gene, perhaps due to a read error. The chain recombines TRBV12-5 with TRBJ2-1; 9 bases are a match to TRBD2. Germline V gene sequence: CDR1 LGHNT, CDR2 FRNRAP. The CDR3 has 15 amino acids. CDR3 residues: CASGPGTSSSNEQFF. The DNA for the CDR3 is TGTGCTAGTGGTCCCGGGACTAGCTCCTCCAATGAGCAGTTCTTC. Full variable domain (rest looked up from reference TRBV12-5 and TRBJ2-1): DARVTQTPRHKVTEMGQEVTMRCQPILGHNTVFWYRQTMMQGLELLAYFRNRAPLDDSGMPKDRFSAEMPDATLATLKIQPSEPRDSAVYFCASGPGTSSSNEQFFGPGTRLTVL.

This rearrangement joins TRBV2 to TRBJ1-4, with 10 bases lining up with TRBD1. Looked up from germline, CDR1 is SNHLY and CDR2 is FYNNEI. V shed 0 bases, J shed 8 bases, and the junction held 3 bases outside the gene matches. CDR3 length equals 15 residues. CDR3 DNA sequence: TGTGCCAGCAGTGAAGCCCCGGGACAGGGGGAAAAACTGTTTTTT. Encoded protein: CASSEAPGQGEKLFF.

V and J are TRBV5-6 and TRBJ2-4, with D tentatively TRBD1 (6 bases). Trimming cost V 2 bases and J 2 bases, with 11 bases left between them. The CDR3 is 15 amino acids. Germline-derived CDR1 and CDR2 are SGHDT and YYEEEE. CDR3 residues: CASSFTGISKNIQYF. The CDR3 DNA is TGTGCCAGCAGCTTCACAGGGATATCCAAAAACATTCAGTACTTC.

The gene calls are TRBV28 and TRBJ2-5; 7 bases match TRBD2. The V segment lost 5 bases and the J segment 0 bases; nucleotides outside the gene matches: 3. The CDR3 consists of 14 residues. Germline-derived CDR1 and CDR2 are MDHEN and SYDVKM. In DNA, the CDR3 is TGTGCCAGCAGTCCACTAGCGTACCAAGAGACCCAGTACTTC. It translates to CASSPLAYQETQYF.

The chain carries TRBV25-1 and TRBJ2-4, with no clear D. Trimming cost V 4 bases and J 15 bases, with 13 bases left between them. The germline V gene has CDR1 MGHDK and CDR2 SYGVNS. The CDR3 contains 11 residues. CDR3 nucleotide sequence: TGTGCCAGCAGTGCCTTAGCAGGATGGTACTTC. Residues: CASSALAGWYF.

V usage is TRBV7-7 and J usage is TRBJ2-2; D might be TRBD1 (6 bases). The germline CDR1 and CDR2 sequences are SSHAT and FNYEAQ (reference sequence). The CDR3 extends over 17 amino acids. The V and J ends lost 5 bases and 2 bases respectively, with 18 bases between them. The CDR3 DNA reads as TGTGCCAGCAGCGCCGCCGGTTGGGGGACAAACACCGGGGAGCTGTTTTTT. This sequence encodes CASSAAGWGTNTGELFF.

DNA of the CDR3: TGTGCCAGCAGCCCCTCCTCAGGGGCGGGAGCCTACAATGAGCAGTTCTTC. Protein: CASSPSSGAGAYNEQFF. The J gene is TRBJ2-1, the V gene TRBV3-1 (or the pseudogene TRBV3-2), with D tentatively TRBD2 (7 bases). Germline V gives CDR1 LGHDT, CDR2 YNNKEL (reference sequence). V lost 4 bases and J 2 bases, leaving 18 bases between the germline ends. There are 17 residues in the CDR3.

The chain links TRBV28 to TRBJ1-2; D gene uncertain. The CDR3 sequence is 14 residues long. V dropped 7 bases and J dropped 2 bases, with 14 bases sitting between them. Germline V lookup: CDR1 MDHEN, CDR2 SYDVKM. The CDR3 region is CASTLPQENYGYTF. The CDR3, as DNA: TGTGCCAGCACCCTGCCGCAGGAGAACTATGGCTACACCTTC.

This chain links TRBV6-4 with TRBJ2-1; 7 nucleotides match TRBD2. Trimming removed 6 bases from V and 3 bases from J; junction bases left unmatched: 2. The CDR3 runs 13 residues. The germline CDR1 and CDR2 sequences are MRHNA and SNTAGT. The CDR3 DNA sequence: TGTGCCAGCAGCCGGACTAGCTACAATGAGCAGTTCTTC. This encodes CASSRTSYNEQFF.

This chain links TRBV28 with TRBJ1-3, with a weak D call TRBD1 (5 bases). This CDR3 is 16 amino acids long. Germline CDR1 and CDR2: MDHEN and SYDVKM. The V end lost 11 bases, the J end lost 0 bases, and 20 bases lay between the germline ends. CDR3 coding DNA: TGTGCCTCGTCTTGGGGCAGAGGGTTCTCTGGAAACACCATATATTTT. Residues: CASSWGRGFSGNTIYF.

This clone was recorded only once. The J gene is TRBJ2-4, the V gene TRBV5-1; TRBD2 is a possible D gene (5 bases). The V end lost 1 base, the J end lost 0 bases, and 11 bases lay between the germline ends. The CDR3 runs 16 residues. Looked up from germline, CDR1 is SGHRS and CDR2 is YFSETQ. The CDR3 reads CASSLFGAGAKNIQYF. In nucleotides, the CDR3 is TGCGCCAGCAGCTTGTTTGGCGCGGGAGCCAAAAACATTCAGTACTTC.

The V call is TRBV24-1, the J call TRBJ1-5, with 7 bases identical to TRBD1. The V gene end was trimmed by 5 bases and the J gene end by 7 bases; junction bases not matched to a gene: 10. This CDR3 spans 15 amino acids. Germline V gene lookup returns CDR1 KGHDR and CDR2 SFDVKD. The chain's CDR3 is CATSGGRGIRQPQHF. The CDR3 coding sequence is TGTGCCACCAGTGGAGGCAGGGGGATTCGACAGCCCCAGCATTTT.

The genes are TRBV19 and TRBJ2-2; 7 bases map to TRBD1. Per germline, CDR1 LNHDA and CDR2 SQIVND (reference sequence). The trim removed 8 bases at V and 4 bases at J, leaving 16 bases unmatched. The CDR3 is 17 residues long. CDR3 protein: CASSIINRGSRTGELFF. CDR3 bases: TGTGCCAGTTCGATCATTAACAGGGGATCTCGCACCGGGGAGCTGTTTTTT.

The CDR3 DNA reads as TGTGCCAGCAGTGACCCCACGGGACAGCCGGTCGGCTACACCTTC. It yields the protein CASSDPTGQPVGYTF. This chain connects TRBV6-1 to TRBJ1-2; 7 bases are a match to TRBD1. CDR3 size: 15 residues. With V trimmed by 3 bases and J by 8 bases, 12 bases remained unmatched. Germline CDR1 is MNHNS and CDR2 is SASEGT.

The chain couples TRBV7-3 to TRBJ1-1; 9 nucleotides line up with TRBD1. Germline trimming cut 5 bases from V and 4 bases from J; bases unmatched to any gene: 2. The CDR3 consists of 13 residues. From germline, CDR1 is SGHTA and CDR2 FQGTGA. For the CDR3, the DNA is TGTGCCAGCAGCATGACAGGGGGCACTGAAGCTTTCTTT. Its protein product is CASSMTGGTEAFF.

The J gene is TRBJ1-6, the V gene TRBV19; a possible D gene is TRBD1 (5 bases). Germline CDR1 reads LNHDA; CDR2 reads SQIVND (reference sequence). CDR3 length: 14 residues. V lost 6 bases to trimming and J lost 7 bases, with 13 bases between them. The CDR3 coding sequence is TGTGCCAGTAGCAGCGGGACGGTCAATTCACCCCTCCACTTT. Protein: CASSSGTVNSPLHF.

The V gene is TRBV5-6, the J gene TRBJ2-5; D may be TRBD1 (5 bases). Germline CDR1 reads SGHDT; CDR2 reads YYEEEE. V was cut by 0 bases and J by 4 bases, with 10 bases left in between. The CDR3 consists of 14 residues. CDR3 bases: TGTGCCAGCAGCTTGGTGGGGCAGTTAGAGACCCAGTACTTC. It encodes CASSLVGQLETQYF.

The rearrangement joins TRBV6-5 to TRBJ1-5, with D perhaps TRBD1 (6 bases). Germline assignment: CDR1 MNHEY and CDR2 SVGAGI. Trimming left V 6 bases short and J 6 bases short, with 12 bases between. The CDR3 is made up of 13 amino acids. CDR3 region: CASRTGYGQPQHF. In DNA, the CDR3 is TGTGCCAGCAGAACAGGGTATGGTCAGCCCCAGCATTTT.

The sample holds a few counts of this clone. This chain connects TRBV2 to TRBJ1-6; D unresolved. Germline CDR1 SNHLY, CDR2 FYNNEI. This CDR3 region has 16 residues. The V end lost 3 bases, the J end lost 7 bases, and 16 bases lay between the germline ends. CDR3 protein: CASSERHAGGNSPLHF. CDR3 DNA sequence: TGTGCCAGCAGTGAGCGGCATGCAGGCGGGAATTCACCCCTCCACTTT.

The chain links TRBV2 to TRBJ1-3; D gene uncertain. In germline, CDR1 is SNHLY, CDR2 FYNNEI. This CDR3 region has 16 residues. V gave up 5 bases and J gave up 0 bases, with 14 bases separating them. The CDR3 here is CASSRREGSSGNTIYF. In nucleotides, the CDR3 is TGTGCCAGCAGTCGAAGAGAGGGCAGCTCTGGAAACACCATATATTTT.

This chain joins TRBV4-1 and TRBJ2-3; no reliable D call. This CDR3 region has 15 residues. Germline loops: CDR1 MGHRA, CDR2 YSYEKL. The V gene lost 0 bases and the J gene lost 1 base, with 8 bases spanning the gap. CDR3 in DNA: TGCGCCAGCAGCCAAGAAGCAGCCCGCACAGATACGCAGTATTTT. Translation gives CASSQEAARTDTQYF.